There are a few counts of the clone carrying this T cell receptor (beta chain). The repertoire was sequenced with immunoSEQ multiplex PCR; TCRdb's copy has only in-frame clones and lacks some. The sample lists about 11,000 clones, 88% occurring once. The sample is drawn from a study of blood T cell repertoires in COVID-19. Trimming shortened V by 5 bases and J by 3 bases, and 7 bases separated the two germline ends. CDR1 is SGHNT and CDR2 is YENEEA in the germline V gene. The CDR3 is 13 amino acids. The genes are TRBV11-3 and TRBJ2-2; D remains unclear. Sequenced material: peripheral blood. The sequence was collected from a human donor in a cohort sampled during active COVID-19. In DNA form, the CDR3 reads TGTGCCAGCAGCCATCTAGACACCGGGGAGCTGTTTTTT. Protein sequence: CASSHLDTGELFF. The entire variable domain, with the rest obtained from reference TRBV11-3 and TRBJ2-2, is as follows: EAGVVQSPRYKIIEKKQPVAFWCNPISGHNTLYWYLQNLGQGPELLIRYENEEAVDDSQLPKDRFSAERLKGVDSTLKIQPAELGDSAVYLCASSHLDTGELFFGEGSRLTVL.